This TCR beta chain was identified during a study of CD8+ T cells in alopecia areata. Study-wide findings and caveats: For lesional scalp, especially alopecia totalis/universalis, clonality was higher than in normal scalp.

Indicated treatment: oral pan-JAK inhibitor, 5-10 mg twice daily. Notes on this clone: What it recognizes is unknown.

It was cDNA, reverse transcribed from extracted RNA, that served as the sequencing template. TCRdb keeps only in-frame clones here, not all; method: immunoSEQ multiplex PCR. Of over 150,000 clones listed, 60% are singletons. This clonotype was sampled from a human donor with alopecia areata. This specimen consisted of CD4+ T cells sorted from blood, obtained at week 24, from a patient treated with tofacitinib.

CDR3 region: CASSRNRVEEETQYF. As DNA, the CDR3 is TGTGCCAGCAGCAGGAACCGGGTCGAAGAAGAGACCCAGTACTTC. The chain couples TRBV11-3 to TRBJ2-5; no clear D. The CDR3 sequence is 15 residues long. V was trimmed by 5 bases and J by 3 bases, leaving 16 bases between them. In germline, CDR1 is SGHNT, CDR2 YENEEA.